The sequence of this T cell receptor beta chain was determined in a study of T cells after yellow fever vaccination. TCRdb passed the 5' RACE reads through MiXCR, listing each CDR3 protein once. This sample has 150,000 to 200,000 distinct CDR3 sequences, with 9.3% found just once. This clonotype was counted between two and nine times. This receptor was taken from a man aged 18 to 35 who received the YFV17D yellow fever vaccine. The input for sequencing was CD8+ T cells sorted from PBMCs, taken 45 days after the yellow fever booster vaccination.

DNA of the CDR3: TGTGCCAGCGACAGGGAGACCTTAGCCAAAAACATTCAGTACTTC. It yields the protein CASDRETLAKNIQYF. The chain links TRBV6-4 to TRBJ2-4; 7 bases are a match to TRBD1. Looked up from germline, CDR1 is MRHNA and CDR2 is SNTAGT. V trimming: 8 bases; J trimming: 0 bases; junction bases outside the gene matches: 7. The CDR3 is 15 residues long.